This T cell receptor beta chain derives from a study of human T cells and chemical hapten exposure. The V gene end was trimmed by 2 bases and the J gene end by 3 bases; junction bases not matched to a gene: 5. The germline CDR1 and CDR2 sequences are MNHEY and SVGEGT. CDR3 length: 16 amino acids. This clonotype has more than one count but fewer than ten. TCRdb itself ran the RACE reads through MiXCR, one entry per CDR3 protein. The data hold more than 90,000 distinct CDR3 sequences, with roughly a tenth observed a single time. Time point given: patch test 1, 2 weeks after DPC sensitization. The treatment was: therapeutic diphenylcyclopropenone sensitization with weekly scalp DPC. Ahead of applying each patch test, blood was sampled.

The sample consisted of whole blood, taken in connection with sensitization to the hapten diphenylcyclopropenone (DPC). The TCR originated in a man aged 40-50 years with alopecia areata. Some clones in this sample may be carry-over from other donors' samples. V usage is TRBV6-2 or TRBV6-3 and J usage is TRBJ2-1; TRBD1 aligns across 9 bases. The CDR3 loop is CASSYPGQGFYNEQFF. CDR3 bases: TGTGCCAGCAGTTACCCGGGACAGGGATTCTACAATGAGCAGTTCTTC.